This is a list of T cell receptor beta chains from one sample in a study of response to subunit inactivated influenza vaccine. Each CDR3 protein is one row after TCRdb ran MiXCR on the RT-PCR reads. The profile shows hundreds of thousands of distinct CDR3 sequences, about 11% of them singletons. The sample also formed part of further work on T cells expressing NK-cell markers.

The sample consisted of PBMCs from blood, taken on the day of vaccination. The source is a man in his fifties or sixties who received an inactivated influenza vaccine. Each CDR3 is given with its conserved first and last residue. D genes are given only for firm matches. Clone size, where shown, is once, few, many, or a class for clones that have expanded.

J gene: TRBJ2-7; V gene: TRBV6-5; D gene: TRBD2; clone size: few; CDR3 protein: CASSYSSGGVYEQYF; CDR3 DNA: TGTGCCAGCAGTTACTCAAGCGGGGGGGTCTACGAGCAGTACTTC
J gene: TRBJ2-7; V gene: TRBV7-2; D gene: .; clone size: few; CDR3 protein: CASSLLTSGEQYF; CDR3 DNA: TGTGCCAGCAGCTTACTAACTTCGGGGGAGCAGTACTTC
J gene: TRBJ2-2; V gene: TRBV6-5; D gene: .; clone size: .; CDR3 protein: CASSYSPRQENTGELFF; CDR3 DNA: TGTGCCAGCAGTTACTCGCCGAGACAGGAGAACACCGGGGAGCTGTTTTTT
J gene: TRBJ2-3; V gene: TRBV5-1; D gene: TRBD2; clone size: .; CDR3 protein: CASSVSGATDTQYF; CDR3 DNA: TGCGCCAGCAGCGTTAGCGGGGCCACAGATACGCAGTATTTT
J gene: TRBJ1-4; V gene: TRBV30; D gene: .; clone size: .; CDR3 protein: CAWSNRVGLFF; CDR3 DNA: TGTGCCTGGAGTAACCGGGTGGGGCTGTTTTTT
J gene: TRBJ2-1; V gene: TRBV7-3; D gene: .; clone size: few; CDR3 protein: CASSSWGNVRSYNEQFF; CDR3 DNA: TGTGCCAGCAGCTCCTGGGGGAATGTAAGGTCCTACAATGAGCAGTTCTTC
J gene: TRBJ2-7; V gene: TRBV7-8; D gene: .; clone size: few; CDR3 protein: CASSLAYSTYEQYF; CDR3 DNA: TGTGCCAGCAGCTTAGCTTACAGTACATACGAGCAGTACTTC
J gene: TRBJ2-1; V gene: TRBV2; D gene: .; clone size: .; CDR3 protein: CASSVEGQGNNEQFF; CDR3 DNA: TGTGCCAGCAGTGTAGAGGGGCAGGGAAACAATGAGCAGTTCTTC
J gene: TRBJ2-7; V gene: TRBV12-3/TRBV12-4; D gene: TRBD2; clone size: .; CDR3 protein: CASTDSGSREQYF; CDR3 DNA: TGTGCCAGCACCGATAGCGGGTCAAGGGAGCAGTACTTC
J gene: TRBJ2-7; V gene: TRBV4-1; D gene: .; clone size: few; CDR3 protein: CASSQDRFLGAYEQYF; CDR3 DNA: TGCGCCAGCAGCCAAGATAGGTTTTTGGGCGCCTACGAGCAGTACTTC
J gene: TRBJ2-5; V gene: TRBV6-5; D gene: .; clone size: few; CDR3 protein: CASSWGWGETQYF; CDR3 DNA: TGTGCCAGCAGTTGGGGATGGGGGGAGACCCAGTACTTC
J gene: TRBJ2-3; V gene: TRBV12-3/TRBV12-4; D gene: TRBD2; clone size: .; CDR3 protein: CASSLLAGSFTDTQYF; CDR3 DNA: TGTGCCAGCAGTTTACTAGCGGGATCTTTTACAGATACGCAGTATTTT
J gene: TRBJ2-5; V gene: TRBV30; D gene: .; clone size: few; CDR3 protein: CAWNTLVQETQYF; CDR3 DNA: TGTGCCTGGAACACACTAGTCCAAGAGACCCAGTACTTC
J gene: TRBJ1-2; V gene: TRBV20-1; D gene: .; clone size: few; CDR3 protein: CSAGGVGQNYGYTF; CDR3 DNA: TGCAGTGCTGGAGGGGTAGGACAGAACTATGGCTACACCTTC
J gene: TRBJ1-5; V gene: TRBV20-1; D gene: .; clone size: .; CDR3 protein: CSARHVVSNQPQHF; CDR3 DNA: TGCAGTGCTAGACACGTCGTTAGCAATCAGCCCCAGCATTTT
J gene: TRBJ2-1; V gene: TRBV12-3/TRBV12-4; D gene: .; clone size: .; CDR3 protein: CASSPRTRGQFF; CDR3 DNA: TGTGCCAGCAGTCCCCGGACTCGGGGGCAGTTCTTC
J gene: TRBJ2-3; V gene: TRBV7-9; D gene: .; clone size: .; CDR3 protein: CASSMDFYTQYF; CDR3 DNA: TGTGCCAGCAGCATGGACTTCTATACGCAGTATTTT
J gene: TRBJ2-5; V gene: TRBV7-7; D gene: TRBD2; clone size: .; CDR3 protein: CASSLGLASETQYF; CDR3 DNA: TGTGCCAGCAGCTTGGGACTAGCTTCAGAGACCCAGTACTTC
J gene: TRBJ1-5; V gene: TRBV2; D gene: .; clone size: .; CDR3 protein: CASQGSRGNQPQHF; CDR3 DNA: TGTGCCAGTCAGGGATCGAGGGGCAATCAGCCCCAGCATTTT
J gene: TRBJ2-2; V gene: TRBV24-1; D gene: .; clone size: few; CDR3 protein: CATSDFRGELFF; CDR3 DNA: TGTGCCACCAGTGATTTTCGCGGGGAGCTGTTTTTT
J gene: TRBJ2-7; V gene: TRBV20-1; D gene: .; clone size: few; CDR3 protein: CSASTGTPSYEQYF; CDR3 DNA: TGCAGTGCTAGTACCGGGACGCCTTCCTACGAGCAGTACTTC
J gene: TRBJ1-2; V gene: TRBV7-9; D gene: .; clone size: .; CDR3 protein: CASSPRDGGYGYTF; CDR3 DNA: TGTGCCAGCAGCCCCCGGGACGGGGGCTATGGCTACACCTTC
J gene: TRBJ2-5; V gene: TRBV5-1; D gene: TRBD2; clone size: many; CDR3 protein: CASSLWRGPGGETQYF; CDR3 DNA: TGCGCCAGCAGCTTGTGGAGAGGTCCGGGAGGCGAGACCCAGTACTTC
J gene: TRBJ1-1; V gene: TRBV15; D gene: .; clone size: .; CDR3 protein: CATSSLNTEAFF; CDR3 DNA: TGTGCCACCAGCAGCTTAAACACTGAAGCTTTCTTT
J gene: TRBJ2-4; V gene: TRBV3-1; D gene: .; clone size: few; CDR3 protein: CASSQRDGENIQYF; CDR3 DNA: TGTGCCAGCAGCCAACGGGACGGGGAAAACATTCAGTACTTC
J gene: TRBJ2-4; V gene: TRBV5-1; D gene: .; clone size: few; CDR3 protein: CASRVGQAKNIQYF; CDR3 DNA: TGCGCCAGCAGGGTGGGGCAGGCCAAAAACATTCAGTACTTC
J gene: TRBJ1-3; V gene: TRBV4-3; D gene: .; clone size: many; CDR3 protein: CASSQDAGGRKGNTIYF; CDR3 DNA: TGCGCCAGCAGCCAAGATGCGGGGGGCAGAAAGGGAAACACCATATATTTT
J gene: TRBJ2-1; V gene: TRBV7-9; D gene: .; clone size: .; CDR3 protein: CASSLRRTVEQFF; CDR3 DNA: TGTGCCAGCAGCTTGCGCCGGACCGTCGAGCAGTTCTTC
J gene: TRBJ2-2; V gene: TRBV20-1; D gene: TRBD2; clone size: .; CDR3 protein: CSARDGLAGGAGELFF; CDR3 DNA: TGCAGTGCTAGAGATGGGCTAGCGGGAGGAGCCGGGGAGCTGTTTTTT
J gene: TRBJ2-1; V gene: TRBV5-1; D gene: TRBD1; clone size: few; CDR3 protein: CASSSQGQEYNEQFF; CDR3 DNA: TGCGCCAGCAGCTCACAGGGACAGGAATATAATGAGCAGTTCTTC
J gene: TRBJ2-1; V gene: TRBV20-1; D gene: TRBD2; clone size: few; CDR3 protein: CSARSSGPSSYNEQFF; CDR3 DNA: TGCAGTGCTAGAAGTAGCGGGCCCAGCTCCTACAATGAGCAGTTCTTC
J gene: TRBJ2-1; V gene: TRBV28; D gene: .; clone size: .; CDR3 protein: CASRLSDNEQFF; CDR3 DNA: TGTGCCAGCAGGCTATCGGACAATGAGCAGTTCTTC
J gene: TRBJ1-1; V gene: TRBV3-1; D gene: TRBD1; clone size: many; CDR3 protein: CASSRDRGRGTEAFF; CDR3 DNA: TGTGCCAGCAGCCGGGACAGGGGGCGCGGGACTGAAGCTTTCTTT
J gene: TRBJ1-2; V gene: TRBV20-1; D gene: .; clone size: few; CDR3 protein: CSAPGSTLYGYTF; CDR3 DNA: TGCAGTGCCCCAGGGAGTACACTCTATGGCTACACCTTC
J gene: TRBJ2-1; V gene: TRBV3-1; D gene: TRBD2; clone size: few; CDR3 protein: CASSHRLAGGNEQFF; CDR3 DNA: TGTGCCAGCAGCCATCGACTAGCGGGAGGGAATGAGCAGTTCTTC
J gene: TRBJ2-2; V gene: TRBV5-1; D gene: TRBD2; clone size: .; CDR3 protein: CASSLDGLAGELFF; CDR3 DNA: TGCGCCAGCAGCTTGGATGGACTAGCCGGGGAGCTGTTTTTT
J gene: TRBJ2-7; V gene: TRBV5-1; D gene: .; clone size: few; CDR3 protein: CASSRLQGGSYEQYF; CDR3 DNA: TGCGCCAGCAGCCGACTACAGGGGGGGTCCTACGAGCAGTACTTC
J gene: TRBJ2-7; V gene: TRBV18; D gene: TRBD1; clone size: .; CDR3 protein: CASSPYEGGPYEQYF; CDR3 DNA: TGTGCCAGCTCACCATATGAAGGGGGCCCCTACGAGCAGTACTTC
J gene: TRBJ2-1; V gene: TRBV7-9; D gene: .; clone size: few; CDR3 protein: CASSLAAGGVSYNEQFF; CDR3 DNA: TGTGCCAGCAGCTTAGCGGCAGGAGGCGTTTCCTACAATGAGCAGTTCTTC
J gene: TRBJ1-2; V gene: TRBV2; D gene: .; clone size: many; CDR3 protein: CASSASTTNYGYTF; CDR3 DNA: TGTGCCAGCAGTGCGTCCACGACTAACTATGGCTACACCTTC
J gene: TRBJ2-5; V gene: TRBV13; D gene: .; clone size: .; CDR3 protein: CASSFRQGLLRTSFEETQYF; CDR3 DNA: TGTGCCAGCAGCTTCAGACAGGGTTTATTAAGGACTAGCTTCGAAGAGACCCAGTACTTC
J gene: TRBJ2-2; V gene: TRBV29-1; D gene: .; clone size: many; CDR3 protein: CSAFGLLNTGELFF; CDR3 DNA: TGCAGCGCCTTTGGGCTTTTGAACACCGGGGAGCTGTTTTTT
J gene: TRBJ1-2; V gene: TRBV5-4; D gene: TRBD1; clone size: many; CDR3 protein: CASSEDRGRDYGYTF; CDR3 DNA: TGTGCCAGCAGCGAGGACAGGGGGCGCGACTATGGCTACACCTTC
J gene: TRBJ1-5; V gene: TRBV5-5; D gene: .; clone size: few; CDR3 protein: CASSWDIGQPQHF; CDR3 DNA: TGTGCCAGCAGCTGGGATATTGGTCAGCCCCAGCATTTT
J gene: TRBJ2-7; V gene: TRBV2; D gene: TRBD1; clone size: .; CDR3 protein: CASSRDRDINEQYF; CDR3 DNA: TGTGCCAGCAGCAGGGACAGGGACATCAACGAGCAGTACTTC
J gene: TRBJ1-1; V gene: TRBV7-2; D gene: .; clone size: many; CDR3 protein: CASSFTRVGTEAFF; CDR3 DNA: TGTGCCAGCAGCTTTACAAGGGTAGGCACTGAAGCTTTCTTT
J gene: TRBJ2-6; V gene: TRBV6-5; D gene: .; clone size: .; CDR3 protein: CASSYRVESGANVLTF; CDR3 DNA: TGTGCCAGCAGTTACAGGGTCGAGTCTGGGGCCAACGTCCTGACTTTC
J gene: TRBJ2-1; V gene: TRBV7-2; D gene: .; clone size: many; CDR3 protein: CASSSPTVSRGKQFF; CDR3 DNA: TGTGCCAGCAGCTCCCCGACAGTTTCTCGGGGTAAGCAGTTCTTC
J gene: TRBJ2-3; V gene: TRBV27; D gene: .; clone size: .; CDR3 protein: CASSFRDGNTQYF; CDR3 DNA: TGTGCCAGCAGTTTTCGGGACGGCAATACGCAGTATTTT
J gene: TRBJ2-5; V gene: TRBV6-5; D gene: .; clone size: .; CDR3 protein: CASSLGPFPRTQYF; CDR3 DNA: TGTGCCAGCAGTTTGGGACCTTTCCCCAGGACCCAGTACTTC
J gene: TRBJ2-2; V gene: TRBV4-3; D gene: .; clone size: many; CDR3 protein: CASSQSLASNTGELFF; CDR3 DNA: TGCGCCAGCAGCCAGTCCCTAGCGTCGAACACCGGGGAGCTGTTTTTT
J gene: TRBJ2-1; V gene: TRBV5-5; D gene: .; clone size: .; CDR3 protein: CASSLDWLLSSYNEQFF; CDR3 DNA: TGTGCCAGCAGCTTGGATTGGCTGCTATCCTCCTACAATGAGCAGTTCTTC
J gene: TRBJ2-1; V gene: TRBV28; D gene: .; clone size: .; CDR3 protein: CASSLVQPNEQFF; CDR3 DNA: TGTGCCAGCAGTTTAGTACAGCCCAATGAGCAGTTCTTC
J gene: TRBJ1-2; V gene: TRBV25-1; D gene: .; clone size: .; CDR3 protein: CASSRGGNYGYTF; CDR3 DNA: TGTGCCAGCAGCCGGGGAGGGAACTATGGCTACACCTTC
J gene: TRBJ1-1; V gene: TRBV28; D gene: .; clone size: .; CDR3 protein: CASSYSGNPHEAFF; CDR3 DNA: TGTGCCAGCAGTTATAGCGGGAACCCTCATGAAGCTTTCTTT